This TCR beta chain was observed in a study of T cells after yellow fever vaccination. Whole-study context: Preparing low-cell-number fractions relied on SMART-Seq v4 Ultra Low Input. Notes on the study in general: Abundant clonotypes from the bulk population could get into FACS-sorted repertoires as contaminants. A secondary response was less intense yet reached its peak sooner, at day 5 versus 15.

TCRdb itself ran the 5' RACE reads through MiXCR, one entry per CDR3 protein. The data contain approximately 300,000 distinct CDR3 sequences, 13% of them singletons. The CDR3 is made up of 14 amino acids. Germline V gene sequence: CDR1 SGHRS, CDR2 YFSETQ. V lost 7 bases and J 5 bases, leaving 18 bases between the germline ends. This clonotype was seen only a few times. The antigen is undetermined. The origin of this receptor is a man younger than 40 who received the YFV17D yellow fever vaccine. The rearrangement uses TRBV5-1 and TRBJ2-5; a possible D gene is TRBD1 (6 bases). This sample comprised CD4+ T cells sorted from PBMCs, obtained 45 days after the yellow fever booster vaccination. The CDR3 spells CASQRGGGLETQYF. The CDR3, as DNA: TGCGCCAGCCAAAGAGGGGGTGGGCTGGAGACCCAGTACTTC.